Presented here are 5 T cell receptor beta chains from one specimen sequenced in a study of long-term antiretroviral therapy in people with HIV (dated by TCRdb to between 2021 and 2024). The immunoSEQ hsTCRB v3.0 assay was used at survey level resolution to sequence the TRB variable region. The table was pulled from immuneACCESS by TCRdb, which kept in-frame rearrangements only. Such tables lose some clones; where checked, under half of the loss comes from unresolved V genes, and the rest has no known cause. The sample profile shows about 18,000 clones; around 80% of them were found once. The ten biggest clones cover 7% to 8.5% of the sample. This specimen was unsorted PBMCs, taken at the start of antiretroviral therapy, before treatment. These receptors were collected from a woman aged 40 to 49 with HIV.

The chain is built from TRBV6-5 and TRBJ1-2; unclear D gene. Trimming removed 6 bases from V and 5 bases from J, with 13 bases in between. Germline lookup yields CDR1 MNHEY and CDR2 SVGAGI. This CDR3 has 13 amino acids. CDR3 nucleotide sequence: TGTGCCAGCAGCCCCGGAAGTGAATATGGCTACACCTTC. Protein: CASSPGSEYGYTF.

The DNA for the CDR3 is TGTGCCAGTAGTATATCCAGCAACTCTGGAAACACCATATATTTT. Translated, it gives CASSISSNSGNTIYF. The chain employs TRBV19 and TRBJ1-3; D unclear. With 2 bases removed from V and 0 bases from J, the gap between germline ends came to 8 bases. The germline gives CDR1 LNHDA, CDR2 SQIVND (reference sequence). CDR3 size: 15 residues. The complete variable domain, with remaining parts taken from reference TRBV19 and TRBJ1-3, reads DGGITQSPKYLFRKEGQNVTLSCEQNLNHDAMYWYRQDPGQGLRLIYYSQIVNDFQKGDIAEGYSVSREKKESFPLTVTSAQKNPTAFYLCASSISSNSGNTIYFGEGSWLTVV.

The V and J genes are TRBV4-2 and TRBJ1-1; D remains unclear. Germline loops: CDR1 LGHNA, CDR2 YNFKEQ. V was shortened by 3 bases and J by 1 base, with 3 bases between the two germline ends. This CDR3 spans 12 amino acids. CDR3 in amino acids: CASSQGNTEAFF. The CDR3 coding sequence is TGTGCCAGCAGCCAGGGGAACACTGAAGCTTTCTTT.

Written as DNA, the CDR3 is TGTGCCAGCTCACCACTTGGGACAGGGAACACCGGGGAGCTGTTTTTT. It specifies CASSPLGTGNTGELFF. The chain couples TRBV18 to TRBJ2-2; 8 bases map to TRBD1. Germline V lookup: CDR1 KGHSH, CDR2 LQKENI. The ends lost 1 base at V and 1 base at J; junction bases unmatched: 2. This CDR3 contains 16 residues.

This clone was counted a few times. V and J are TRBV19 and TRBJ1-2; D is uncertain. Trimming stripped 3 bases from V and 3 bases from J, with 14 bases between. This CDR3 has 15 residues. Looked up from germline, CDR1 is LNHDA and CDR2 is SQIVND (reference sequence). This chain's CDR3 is CASSIRYGRYYGYTF. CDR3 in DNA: TGTGCCAGTAGTATTAGGTACGGGAGGTACTATGGCTACACCTTC.